These T cell receptor beta chains were read from a single sample in a study of OX40 agonist ivuxolimab in advanced cancers. TCRdb's table, derived via immunoSEQ multiplex PCR, lists solely in-frame clones and lacks some. The sample holds around 35,000 clones, 70% to 90% seen once. Sequences were derived from CD4+ or CD8+ T cells sorted from blood, sampled in a trial of the OX40 agonist ivuxolimab. The receptors derive from an adult with an advanced solid tumor such as melanoma, head and neck, liver or kidney cancer. Both conserved end residues are part of each CDR3. The D gene is left open where the match is weak. Clone sizes are given selectively: once, few, many, or a class where the clone is expanded.

CDR3: CASSPRRDTGELFF; DNA: TGTGCCAGCAGCCCCCGAAGGGACACCGGGGAGCTGTTTTTT; size: NA; D: NA; V: TRBV9; J: TRBJ2-2
CDR3: CASSKDINTEAFF; DNA: TGTGCCAGTAGTAAGGACATTAACACTGAAGCTTTCTTT; size: once; D: NA; V: TRBV19; J: TRBJ1-1
CDR3: CASRPTGRGDTEAFF; DNA: TGTGCCAGCAGGCCGACAGGGAGGGGGGACACTGAAGCTTTCTTT; size: once; D: TRBD1; V: TRBV2; J: TRBJ1-1
CDR3: CASSVSRGRGNNVLTF; DNA: TGTGCCAGCAGCGTATCCCGGGGTCGGGGGAATAACGTCCTGACTTTC; size: NA; D: NA; V: TRBV9; J: TRBJ2-6
CDR3: CASRGGQVFSPLHF; DNA: TGTGCCAGCAGAGGGGGACAGGTGTTTTCACCCCTCCACTTT; size: NA; D: TRBD1; V: TRBV9; J: TRBJ1-6
CDR3: CASSQEAGPVTYEQYF; DNA: TGCGCCAGCAGCCAAGAGGCGGGGCCCGTAACCTACGAGCAGTACTTC; size: few; D: NA; V: TRBV4-1; J: TRBJ2-7
CDR3: CASSDEARGLGVSTDTQYF; DNA: TGTGCCAGCAGCGACGAAGCTAGAGGGCTAGGGGTTAGCACAGATACGCAGTATTTT; size: NA; D: NA; V: TRBV9; J: TRBJ2-3
CDR3: CASSEGGHEQYF; DNA: TGTGCCAGCAGTGAGGGGGGACACGAGCAGTACTTC; size: NA; D: NA; V: TRBV2; J: TRBJ2-7
CDR3: CASSPGQGNEKLFF; DNA: TGTGCCAGCAGTCCGGGACAGGGTAATGAAAAACTGTTTTTT; size: NA; D: TRBD1; V: TRBV25-1; J: TRBJ1-4
CDR3: CASSQEQGPTDTQYF; DNA: TGCGCCAGCAGCCAAGAGCAGGGGCCCACAGATACGCAGTATTTT; size: NA; D: NA; V: TRBV4-3; J: TRBJ2-3
CDR3: CASSVSGDRSTDTQYF; DNA: TGTGCCAGCAGCGTATCGGGGGATAGAAGTACAGATACGCAGTATTTT; size: NA; D: NA; V: TRBV9; J: TRBJ2-3
CDR3: CASSQDGVVTGELFF; DNA: TGTGCCAGCAGCCAAGATGGAGTCGTCACCGGGGAGCTGTTTTTT; size: NA; D: NA; V: TRBV5-4; J: TRBJ2-2
CDR3: CASSLSGTGATDTQYF; DNA: TGTGCCAGCAGCCTCTCCGGGACAGGGGCCACAGATACGCAGTATTTT; size: NA; D: TRBD1; V: TRBV9; J: TRBJ2-3
CDR3: CASSEGHSSGLSYEQYF; DNA: TGTGCCAGCAGTGAAGGACATTCTAGCGGTCTCTCCTACGAGCAGTACTTC; size: NA; D: TRBD2; V: TRBV6-1; J: TRBJ2-7
CDR3: CASSDPGGPGTDTQYF; DNA: TGTGCCAGTAGTGATCCAGGGGGCCCCGGCACAGATACGCAGTATTTT; size: NA; D: TRBD1; V: TRBV19; J: TRBJ2-3
CDR3: CASSVGGSSTDTQYF; DNA: TGTGCCAGCAGCGTAGGTGGGAGTAGCACAGATACGCAGTATTTT; size: NA; D: NA; V: TRBV9; J: TRBJ2-3
CDR3: CAWGDGNTEAFF; DNA: TGTGCCTGGGGGGACGGGAACACTGAAGCTTTCTTT; size: few; D: NA; V: TRBV30; J: TRBJ1-1
CDR3: CARSLAGNTIYF; DNA: TGTGCCAGAAGCTTAGCCGGAAACACCATATATTTT; size: NA; D: NA; V: TRBV7-5; J: TRBJ1-3
CDR3: CASRGTGGIYGYTF; DNA: TGTGCCAGCAGGGGGACAGGGGGTATTTATGGCTACACCTTC; size: NA; D: TRBD1; V: TRBV6-9; J: TRBJ1-2
CDR3: CASSFGGLAGGGPETQYF; DNA: TGTGCCAGCAGCTTTGGGGGACTAGCGGGGGGTGGCCCCGAGACCCAGTACTTC; size: NA; D: TRBD2; V: TRBV13; J: TRBJ2-5
CDR3: CAIRGGQGEIQYSYNEQFF; DNA: TGTGCCATCAGGGGGGGACAGGGAGAAATTCAATACTCCTACAATGAGCAGTTCTTC; size: once; D: TRBD1; V: TRBV10-3; J: TRBJ2-1
CDR3: CASSWTAGGSPLHF; DNA: TGTGCCAGCAGCTGGACAGCGGGGGGCTCACCCCTCCACTTT; size: NA; D: NA; V: TRBV6-6; J: TRBJ1-6
CDR3: CASSPVTLSYEQYF; DNA: TGTGCCAGCAGCCCCGTTACACTTTCCTACGAGCAGTACTTC; size: once; D: NA; V: TRBV28; J: TRBJ2-7
CDR3: CASSLDYLRDRVHNEQFF; DNA: TGCGCCAGCAGCCTCGATTATCTCCGGGACAGGGTGCACAATGAGCAGTTCTTC; size: NA; D: TRBD1; V: TRBV4-3; J: TRBJ2-1
CDR3: CASRGLQQYF; DNA: TGTGCCAGCAGGGGACTCCAGCAGTACTTC; size: NA; D: NA; V: TRBV25-1; J: TRBJ2-7
CDR3: CASSQYRDAGLGTQYF; DNA: TGTGCCAGCAGCCAATATCGGGACGCCGGGCTGGGTACGCAGTATTTT; size: NA; D: NA; V: TRBV14; J: TRBJ2-3
CDR3: CATSGDGETQYF; DNA: TGTGCCACGAGCGGGGATGGAGAGACCCAGTACTTC; size: NA; D: TRBD2; V: TRBV10-3; J: TRBJ2-5
CDR3: CASTIGRLDTGELFF; DNA: TGTGCCAGTACCATAGGGAGATTGGACACCGGGGAGCTGTTTTTT; size: NA; D: NA; V: TRBV19; J: TRBJ2-2
CDR3: CASRDPGQAYEQYF; DNA: TGTGCCAGCAGGGATCCGGGACAGGCCTACGAGCAGTACTTC; size: NA; D: TRBD1; V: TRBV2; J: TRBJ2-7
CDR3: CASSLVLGSPYEQYF; DNA: TGCGCCAGCAGCTTGGTTCTGGGCTCACCCTACGAGCAGTACTTC; size: NA; D: NA; V: TRBV5-1; J: TRBJ2-7
CDR3: CASSRGLLEGPGELFF; DNA: TGTGCCAGCAGCAGGGGGTTACTAGAGGGTCCCGGGGAGCTGTTTTTT; size: NA; D: NA; V: TRBV7-2; J: TRBJ2-2
CDR3: CARRTPGQGVYEQYF; DNA: TGTGCCAGGAGGACGCCTGGACAGGGGGTCTACGAGCAGTACTTC; size: once; D: TRBD1; V: TRBV2; J: TRBJ2-7
CDR3: CATSRDMVQPQHF; DNA: TGTGCCACCAGCAGAGATATGGTTCAGCCCCAGCATTTT; size: NA; D: NA; V: TRBV15; J: TRBJ1-5
CDR3: CSVADRGGLETQYF; DNA: TGCAGCGTTGCGGACAGGGGTGGGTTGGAGACCCAGTACTTC; size: NA; D: TRBD1; V: TRBV29-1; J: TRBJ2-5
CDR3: CAIYEAGSNEQFF; DNA: TGTGCCATCTACGAGGCGGGGTCCAATGAGCAGTTCTTC; size: NA; D: NA; V: TRBV10-3; J: TRBJ2-1
CDR3: CASSRQTLNSPLHF; DNA: TGTGCCAGTTCGAGGCAGACTCTTAATTCACCCCTCCACTTT; size: NA; D: NA; V: TRBV19; J: TRBJ1-6
CDR3: CAWSVEGGSTEAFF; DNA: TGTGCCTGGAGTGTCGAAGGGGGGAGCACTGAAGCTTTCTTT; size: NA; D: NA; V: TRBV30; J: TRBJ1-1
CDR3: CASSLDVARANVLTF; DNA: TGTGCCAGCAGCTTGGATGTGGCACGGGCCAACGTCCTGACTTTC; size: NA; D: NA; V: TRBV5-4; J: TRBJ2-6
CDR3: CASSPRTSETQYF; DNA: TGTGCCAGCAGCCCCAGAACCTCGGAGACCCAGTACTTC; size: NA; D: NA; V: TRBV5-6; J: TRBJ2-5
CDR3: CASSDGGTNYGHTF; DNA: TGCGCCAGCAGCGATGGAGGGACCAACTATGGCCACACCTTC; size: NA; D: NA; V: TRBV5-1; J: TRBJ1-2
CDR3: CASSRNPGGPEQYF; DNA: TGTGCCAGCAGCCGAAATCCGGGGGGGCCTGAGCAGTACTTC; size: NA; D: TRBD2; V: TRBV11-2; J: TRBJ2-5
CDR3: CASTPGGGTGELFF; DNA: TGCGCCAGCACCCCGGGGGGGGGAACCGGGGAGCTGTTTTTT; size: NA; D: TRBD2; V: TRBV4-3; J: TRBJ2-2
CDR3: CASSPGGGANVLTF; DNA: TGTGCCAGCAGCCCAGGGGGTGGGGCCAACGTCCTGACTTTC; size: NA; D: TRBD1; V: TRBV6-4; J: TRBJ2-6
CDR3: CASSQEKLTSGGTTWETQYF; DNA: TGTGCCAGCAGCCAAGAAAAGTTGACTAGCGGGGGGACCACGTGGGAGACCCAGTACTTC; size: NA; D: TRBD2; V: TRBV4-2; J: TRBJ2-5
CDR3: CAGRGRGTGELFF; DNA: TGTGCTGGGAGGGGAAGGGGCACCGGGGAGCTGTTTTTT; size: NA; D: TRBD2; V: TRBV6-6; J: TRBJ2-2
CDR3: CASSPDTVWGSRGYTF; DNA: TGTGCCAGCTCACCGGATACGGTGTGGGGTTCGCGGGGCTACACCTTC; size: once; D: NA; V: TRBV18; J: TRBJ1-2
CDR3: CASIQDTRNYGYTF; DNA: TGTGCCAGCATTCAGGACACGAGAAACTATGGCTACACCTTC; size: NA; D: NA; V: TRBV6-6; J: TRBJ1-2
CDR3: CASSPSGSGDEKLFF; DNA: TGTGCCAGCAGCCCATCGGGGTCGGGGGATGAAAAACTGTTTTTT; size: NA; D: NA; V: TRBV11-2; J: TRBJ1-4